This section outlines one TCR beta chain sequence together with its context. Its matching antigen is unknown. The sample originates from a study of cytomegalovirus exposure and HLA in healthy donors. Study-wide background: A prior study identified approximately 120 million unique TCR beta sequences from around 180 million T cells.

Primers for the PCR totalled 60 Vbeta and 13 Jbeta. Sequencing used immunoSEQ multiplex PCR; TCRdb keeps in-frame clones, though not all of them. The sample carries 100,000 or so clones, about 16% recorded once. Study results and limitations: Most likely, a cluster of highly shared sequence variants arose as a sequencing artifact.

Material for sequencing was PBMCs. The TCR sequence derives from a female donor in good health and CMV-seronegative.

This CDR3 reads CASSLMADTGELFF. CDR3 DNA: TGCGCCAGCAGCTTGATGGCAGACACCGGGGAGCTGTTTTTT. The gene calls are TRBV5-1 and TRBJ2-2, with D unresolved. This CDR3 spans 14 amino acids. Trimming took off 1 base at V and 3 bases at J, with 7 bases between the two ends. Looked up from germline, CDR1 is SGHRS and CDR2 is YFSETQ.